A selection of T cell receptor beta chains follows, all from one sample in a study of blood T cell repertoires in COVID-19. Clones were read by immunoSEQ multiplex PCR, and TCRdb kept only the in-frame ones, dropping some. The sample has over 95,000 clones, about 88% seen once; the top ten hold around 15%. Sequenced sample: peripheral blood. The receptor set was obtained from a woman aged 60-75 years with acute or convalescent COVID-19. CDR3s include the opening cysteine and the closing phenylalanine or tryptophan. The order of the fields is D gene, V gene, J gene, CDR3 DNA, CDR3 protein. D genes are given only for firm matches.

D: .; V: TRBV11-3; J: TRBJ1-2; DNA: TGTGCCAGCAGCTTAGAGAGTCGGCTGGGGGGGAATGGCTACACCTTC; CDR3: CASSLESRLGGNGYTF
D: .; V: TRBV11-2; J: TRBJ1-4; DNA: TGTGCCAGCAGCTCAAATGGACTCAATGAAAAACTGTTTTTT; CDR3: CASSSNGLNEKLFF
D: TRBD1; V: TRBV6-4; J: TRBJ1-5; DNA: TGTGCCAGCATCGGACAGGCTAATCAGCCCCAGCATTTT; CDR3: CASIGQANQPQHF
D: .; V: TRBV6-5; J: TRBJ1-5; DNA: TGTGCCAGCCTGGCGGGGAGCAATCAGCCCCAGCATTTT; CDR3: CASLAGSNQPQHF
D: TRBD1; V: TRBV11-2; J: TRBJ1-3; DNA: TGTGCCAGCAGCTTAACGGGACAGCGAAACACCATATATTTT; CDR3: CASSLTGQRNTIYF
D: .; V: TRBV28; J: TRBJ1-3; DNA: TGTGCCAGCAGTCCCCCATCCCAGGTCTCCTCTGGAAACACCATATATTTT; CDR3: CASSPPSQVSSGNTIYF
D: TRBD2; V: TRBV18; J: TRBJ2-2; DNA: TGTGCCAGCTCACCGCGGCCGGGACTAGATAACACCGGGGAGCTGTTTTTT; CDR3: CASSPRPGLDNTGELFF
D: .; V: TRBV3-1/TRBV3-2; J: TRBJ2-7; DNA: TGTGCCAGCAGCCAACTCCAGGGCCGGGACGAGCAGTACTTC; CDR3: CASSQLQGRDEQYF
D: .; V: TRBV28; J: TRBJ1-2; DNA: TGTGCCAGCAGCACCCCTCTAGGTGGCTACACCTTC; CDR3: CASSTPLGGYTF
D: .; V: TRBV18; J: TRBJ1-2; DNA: TGTGCCAGCTCACCCCTGGCCTCTCCTAACTATGGCTACACCTTC; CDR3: CASSPLASPNYGYTF
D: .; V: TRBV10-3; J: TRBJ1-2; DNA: TGTGCCATCAGTGAGGCCACTTCTGGCTACACCTTC; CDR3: CAISEATSGYTF
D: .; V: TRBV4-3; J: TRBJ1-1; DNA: TGCGCCAGCAGCCAAGAGTTTACGGTCCCCGAGGGAGCTTTCTTT; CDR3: CASSQEFTVPEGAFF
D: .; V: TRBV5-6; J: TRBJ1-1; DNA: TGTGCCAGCAGCATCGACACGCGCACGACTGAAGCTTTCTTT; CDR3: CASSIDTRTTEAFF
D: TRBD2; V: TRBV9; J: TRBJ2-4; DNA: TGTGCCAGCAGCGTAGCCGCTAGCGGGGGCGGAAACATTCAGTACTTC; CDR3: CASSVAASGGGNIQYF
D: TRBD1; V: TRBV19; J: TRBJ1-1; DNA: TGTGCCAGTAATAACAGGGGTAACACTGAAGCTTTCTTT; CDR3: CASNNRGNTEAFF
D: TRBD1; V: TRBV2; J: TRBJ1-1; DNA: TGTGCCAGCAGTGCGGACAGGTGGAACACTGAAGCTTTCTTT; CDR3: CASSADRWNTEAFF